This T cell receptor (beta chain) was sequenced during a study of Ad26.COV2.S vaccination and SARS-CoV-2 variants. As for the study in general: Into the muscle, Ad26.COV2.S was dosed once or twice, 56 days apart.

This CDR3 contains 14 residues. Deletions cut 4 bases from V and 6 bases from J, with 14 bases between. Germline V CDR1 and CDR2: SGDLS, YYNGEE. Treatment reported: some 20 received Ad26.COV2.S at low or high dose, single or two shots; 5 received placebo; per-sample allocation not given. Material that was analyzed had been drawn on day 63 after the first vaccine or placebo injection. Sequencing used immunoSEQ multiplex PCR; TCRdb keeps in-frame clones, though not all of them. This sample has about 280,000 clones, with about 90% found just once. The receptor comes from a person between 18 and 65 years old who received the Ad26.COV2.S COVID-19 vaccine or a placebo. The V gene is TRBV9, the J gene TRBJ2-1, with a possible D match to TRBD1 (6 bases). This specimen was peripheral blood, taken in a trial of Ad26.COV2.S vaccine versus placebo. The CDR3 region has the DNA TGTGCCAGCAGCTCTCAACGGACAGTCAATGAGCAGTTCTTC. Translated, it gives CASSSQRTVNEQFF.